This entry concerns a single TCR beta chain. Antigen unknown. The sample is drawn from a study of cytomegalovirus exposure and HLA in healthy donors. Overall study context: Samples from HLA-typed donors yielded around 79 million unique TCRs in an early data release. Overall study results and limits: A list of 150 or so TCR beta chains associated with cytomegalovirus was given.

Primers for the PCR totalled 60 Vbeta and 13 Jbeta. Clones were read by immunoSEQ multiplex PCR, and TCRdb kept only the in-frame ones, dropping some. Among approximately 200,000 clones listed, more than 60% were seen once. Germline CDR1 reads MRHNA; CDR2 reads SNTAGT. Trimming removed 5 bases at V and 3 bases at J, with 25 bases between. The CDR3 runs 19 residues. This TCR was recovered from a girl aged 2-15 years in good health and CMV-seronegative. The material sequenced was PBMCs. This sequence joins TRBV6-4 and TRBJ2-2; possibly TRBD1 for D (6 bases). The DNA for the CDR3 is TGTGCCAGCAGTCGCCACGTACAGGGAGCTCTGGCCTACACCGGGGAGCTGTTTTTT. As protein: CASSRHVQGALAYTGELFF.